This T cell receptor beta chain came from a study of T cells expressing NK-cell markers. Overall study findings and caveats: The study did not resolve the HCMV specificity of expanded NKG2C+ T cell clones.

Per germline, CDR1 MNHNS and CDR2 SASEGT. The CDR3 consists of 17 residues. To note about this clonotype: Its antigen is not known.

One entry per CDR3 protein, without DNA, is what TCRdb gives after re-calling the 5' RACE reads. There are about half a million distinct CDR3 sequences in the sample, with 1.4% held by the top ten. The V call is TRBV6-1, the J call TRBJ1-2; without DNA, the TCRdb call of TRBD1 cannot be checked. Sequenced material: blood T cells: a sorted CD56 or NKG2C T cell subset, CD4+ or CD8+ T cells, or bulk PBMC T cells (not recorded which). This receptor was taken from a woman in her forties or fifties in good health. This CDR3 reads CASSNTGFGGTPYGYTF.